This T cell receptor (beta chain) came from a study of T and B cells in COVID-19 patients. The wider study: In the active-infection cohort, 18 of 20 patients had comorbidities linked to unfavorable COVID-19 outcome.

TRB rearrangements were amplified by multiplex PCR with BIOMED2 TRB-A/B primers. TCRdb passed the multiplex PCR reads through MiXCR, listing each CDR3 protein once. Of about 14,000 distinct CDR3 sequences listed, about 29% are singletons. Study-wide results and limits: Clonality of TRB repertoires was high in active COVID-19; recovery brought above-healthy diversity and richness. Patients with COVID-19 reportedly showed strongly skewed T cell receptor beta variable and joining gene usage.

Note on this clonotype: What it binds is unknown.

In germline, CDR1 is LNHNV, CDR2 YYDKDF (reference sequence). The CDR3 is made up of 15 amino acids. Trimming cost V 7 bases and J 0 bases; bases outside gene matches: 6. TRB was amplified from approximately 250-480 ng of blood genomic DNA. Input material: blood. The V gene is TRBV15, the J gene TRBJ2-4; TRBD1 matches 7 bases. This TCR came from a human donor who had recovered from COVID-19. CDR3 in amino acids: CATTTGDLAKNIQYF. In DNA form, the CDR3 reads TGTGCCACCACTACAGGGGATCTAGCCAAAAACATTCAGTACTTC.